The rows below give T cell receptor beta chains drawn from one sample of a study of blood T cell repertoires in COVID-19. Here immunoSEQ multiplex PCR was the method, and the copy in TCRdb shows in-frame clones only, minus some. The table lists 90,000 to 110,000 clones, around 78% of them singletons. Sample: peripheral blood. All receptors come from a woman aged 55 to 70 with acute or convalescent COVID-19. The CDR3 runs from the conserved cysteine through the conserved F or W. The order of the fields is V gene, J gene, clone size, D gene, CDR3 protein, CDR3 DNA. A D gene is named only where the DNA matches it firmly. Some rows have no size entry. The others give once, few or many, or a class for an expanded clone.

v_call: TRBV4-2
j_call: TRBJ2-1
clone_size: once
d_call: -
cdr3_aa: CASSQDIPGSYNEQFF
cdr3_nt: TGTGCCAGCAGCCAAGATATCCCAGGTTCCTACAATGAGCAGTTCTTC

v_call: TRBV5-6
j_call: TRBJ1-5
clone_size: -
d_call: -
cdr3_aa: CASSLAGNQPQHF
cdr3_nt: TGTGCCAGCAGCCTCGCGGGAAATCAGCCCCAGCATTTT

v_call: TRBV4-3
j_call: TRBJ1-6
clone_size: -
d_call: -
cdr3_aa: CASSQEAASSYNSPLHF
cdr3_nt: TGCGCCAGCAGCCAAGAGGCAGCTAGCTCCTATAATTCACCCCTCCACTTT

v_call: TRBV19
j_call: TRBJ1-4
clone_size: -
d_call: -
cdr3_aa: CASSQAARNEKLFF
cdr3_nt: TGTGCCAGTAGTCAGGCAGCCCGTAATGAAAAACTGTTTTTT

v_call: TRBV5-1
j_call: TRBJ2-2
clone_size: -
d_call: TRBD2
cdr3_aa: CASSLLAGNTGELFF
cdr3_nt: TGCGCCAGCAGCTTGCTAGCGGGGAACACCGGGGAGCTGTTTTTT

v_call: TRBV29-1
j_call: TRBJ2-5
clone_size: -
d_call: TRBD1
cdr3_aa: CSVEGQDRKTQYF
cdr3_nt: TGCAGCGTGGAAGGACAGGACAGGAAGACCCAGTACTTC

v_call: TRBV28
j_call: TRBJ2-7
clone_size: -
d_call: -
cdr3_aa: CASSFYGQSEQYF
cdr3_nt: TGTGCCAGCAGTTTCTACGGACAGTCCGAGCAGTACTTC

v_call: TRBV27
j_call: TRBJ1-5
clone_size: -
d_call: -
cdr3_aa: CASSLQGANQPQHF
cdr3_nt: TGTGCCAGCAGTTTACAGGGTGCAAATCAGCCCCAGCATTTT

v_call: TRBV6-4
j_call: TRBJ2-1
clone_size: -
d_call: TRBD2
cdr3_aa: CASSDLLAGEQFF
cdr3_nt: TGTGCCAGCAGTGACTTATTAGCGGGTGAGCAGTTCTTC

v_call: TRBV20-1
j_call: TRBJ1-2
clone_size: few
d_call: -
cdr3_aa: CSVYYAYGYTF
cdr3_nt: TGCAGTGTTTACTACGCCTATGGCTACACCTTC

v_call: TRBV6-5
j_call: TRBJ1-1
clone_size: once
d_call: -
cdr3_aa: CASSPNGVVTEAFF
cdr3_nt: TGTGCCAGCAGCCCAAACGGGGTGGTCACTGAAGCTTTCTTT

v_call: TRBV7-8
j_call: TRBJ2-1
clone_size: -
d_call: -
cdr3_aa: CASSIGLSNEQFF
cdr3_nt: TGTGCCAGCAGCATAGGACTTTCCAATGAGCAGTTCTTC

v_call: TRBV5-6
j_call: TRBJ1-3
clone_size: -
d_call: -
cdr3_aa: CASSLGGLEGLSGNTIYF
cdr3_nt: TGTGCCAGCAGCTTGGGAGGGTTGGAGGGGCTCTCTGGAAACACCATATATTTT

v_call: TRBV6-5
j_call: TRBJ2-3
clone_size: -
d_call: -
cdr3_aa: CASSYPGWGDTQYF
cdr3_nt: TGTGCCAGCAGTTACCCGGGGTGGGGTGATACGCAGTATTTT

v_call: TRBV7-9
j_call: TRBJ1-2
clone_size: -
d_call: -
cdr3_aa: CASSPWTAPYEANYGYTF
cdr3_nt: TGTGCCAGCAGCCCCTGGACAGCCCCATACGAAGCTAACTATGGCTACACCTTC

v_call: TRBV6-6
j_call: TRBJ1-1
clone_size: -
d_call: -
cdr3_aa: CASSYQGRVAFF
cdr3_nt: TGTGCCAGCAGTTATCAGGGCCGGGTGGCTTTCTTT

v_call: TRBV2
j_call: TRBJ2-1
clone_size: -
d_call: TRBD2
cdr3_aa: CASNLAGGRSEQFF
cdr3_nt: TGTGCCAGCAATCTAGCGGGGGGGCGTAGTGAGCAGTTCTTC

v_call: TRBV11-2
j_call: TRBJ2-3
clone_size: -
d_call: TRBD2
cdr3_aa: CASSPGVRDYRTDTQYF
cdr3_nt: TGTGCCAGCAGCCCCGGGGTGAGGGACTACCGCACAGATACGCAGTATTTT

v_call: TRBV19
j_call: TRBJ2-2
clone_size: few
d_call: -
cdr3_aa: CASSTGFTGELFF
cdr3_nt: TGTGCCAGTAGTACAGGGTTCACCGGGGAGCTGTTTTTT

v_call: TRBV27
j_call: TRBJ1-5
clone_size: few
d_call: -
cdr3_aa: CASSSGDNNQPQHF
cdr3_nt: TGTGCCAGCAGCTCAGGGGACAATAATCAGCCCCAGCATTTT

v_call: TRBV4-1
j_call: TRBJ1-1
clone_size: few
d_call: -
cdr3_aa: CASRSHLEGTWQEAFF
cdr3_nt: TGCGCCAGCAGGTCACATCTTGAGGGAACGTGGCAAGAAGCTTTCTTT

v_call: TRBV20-1
j_call: TRBJ1-6
clone_size: few
d_call: -
cdr3_aa: CSASQGAGDNSPLHF
cdr3_nt: TGCAGTGCTAGTCAAGGGGCTGGGGATAATTCACCCCTCCACTTT

v_call: TRBV28
j_call: TRBJ1-2
clone_size: -
d_call: -
cdr3_aa: CASMRGGALYNYGYTF
cdr3_nt: TGTGCCAGCATGCGGGGCGGGGCCCTCTATAACTATGGCTACACCTTC

v_call: TRBV28
j_call: TRBJ2-1
clone_size: -
d_call: TRBD2
cdr3_aa: CASSRQGAGLAGTNEQFF
cdr3_nt: TGTGCCAGCAGCCGTCAGGGAGCCGGACTAGCGGGAACTAATGAGCAGTTCTTC

v_call: TRBV19
j_call: TRBJ1-3
clone_size: few
d_call: -
cdr3_aa: CASSITVGNTIYF
cdr3_nt: TGTGCCAGTAGTATAACAGTTGGAAACACCATATATTTT

v_call: TRBV14
j_call: TRBJ1-1
clone_size: -
d_call: -
cdr3_aa: CASSHGLNTEAFF
cdr3_nt: TGTGCCAGCAGCCACGGTCTGAACACTGAAGCTTTCTTT

v_call: TRBV23-1
j_call: TRBJ2-7
clone_size: -
d_call: TRBD2
cdr3_aa: CASSHPAGGNSGELFRSYEQYF
cdr3_nt: TGCGCCAGCAGTCACCCGGCGGGAGGAAATAGCGGGGAACTATTTCGGTCCTACGAGCAGTACTTC

v_call: TRBV5-8
j_call: TRBJ2-4
clone_size: few
d_call: -
cdr3_aa: CASSFPLNQYF
cdr3_nt: TGTGCCAGCAGCTTCCCACTTAATCAGTACTTC

v_call: TRBV5-1
j_call: TRBJ2-5
clone_size: -
d_call: -
cdr3_aa: CASSLDGKGTETQYF
cdr3_nt: TGCGCCAGCAGCTTGGACGGGAAGGGAACAGAGACCCAGTACTTC

v_call: TRBV6-6
j_call: TRBJ2-7
clone_size: -
d_call: TRBD2
cdr3_aa: CASRSGTSGSAEQYF
cdr3_nt: TGTGCCAGCAGATCAGGGACTAGCGGGAGTGCCGAGCAGTACTTC

v_call: TRBV6-5
j_call: TRBJ1-4
clone_size: -
d_call: -
cdr3_aa: CASSYSGQGLEKLFF
cdr3_nt: TGTGCCAGCAGTTACTCAGGCCAGGGTCTGGAAAAACTGTTTTTT

v_call: TRBV29-1
j_call: TRBJ1-2
clone_size: -
d_call: -
cdr3_aa: CSVDTRDTANYGYTF
cdr3_nt: TGCAGCGTTGACACCCGGGACACTGCAAACTATGGCTACACCTTC

v_call: TRBV11-2
j_call: TRBJ2-7
clone_size: -
d_call: -
cdr3_aa: CASSPDYEQYF
cdr3_nt: TGTGCCAGCAGCCCAGACTACGAGCAGTACTTC

v_call: TRBV19
j_call: TRBJ2-1
clone_size: -
d_call: TRBD2
cdr3_aa: CASSIGFLAGEQFF
cdr3_nt: TGTGCCAGTAGTATAGGGTTCCTAGCGGGAGAGCAGTTCTTC

v_call: TRBV9
j_call: TRBJ1-3
clone_size: -
d_call: TRBD1
cdr3_aa: CASSDRDREGGNTIYF
cdr3_nt: TGTGCCAGCAGCGACCGGGACAGGGAGGGTGGAAACACCATATATTTT

v_call: TRBV19
j_call: TRBJ2-7
clone_size: -
d_call: -
cdr3_aa: CASSTVPAAEQYF
cdr3_nt: TGTGCCAGTAGTACTGTCCCCGCAGCGGAGCAGTACTTC

v_call: TRBV13
j_call: TRBJ2-7
clone_size: -
d_call: TRBD2
cdr3_aa: CASSFRGRSYEQYF
cdr3_nt: TGTGCCAGCAGCTTTCGCGGGAGGAGCTACGAGCAGTACTTC

v_call: TRBV28
j_call: TRBJ1-1
clone_size: -
d_call: TRBD1
cdr3_aa: CASSLLGPGGTEAFF
cdr3_nt: TGTGCCAGCAGTTTACTGGGCCCAGGGGGAACTGAAGCTTTCTTT

v_call: TRBV6-5
j_call: TRBJ1-1
clone_size: -
d_call: -
cdr3_aa: CASSYRTLSPEAFF
cdr3_nt: TGTGCCAGCAGTTACCGAACCCTGAGCCCTGAAGCTTTCTTT

v_call: TRBV25-1
j_call: TRBJ1-1
clone_size: -
d_call: -
cdr3_aa: CASSEVAGVEAFF
cdr3_nt: TGTGCCAGCAGTGAAGTGGCAGGCGTTGAAGCTTTCTTT

v_call: TRBV6-5
j_call: TRBJ1-3
clone_size: -
d_call: -
cdr3_aa: CASSYSPGRNTIYF
cdr3_nt: TGTGCCAGCAGTTACTCGCCAGGGAGAAACACCATATATTTT

v_call: TRBV7-2
j_call: TRBJ2-5
clone_size: once
d_call: -
cdr3_aa: CASSFSGGETQYF
cdr3_nt: TGTGCCAGCAGCTTTAGTGGAGGGGAGACCCAGTACTTC

v_call: TRBV10-3
j_call: TRBJ1-4
clone_size: few
d_call: TRBD1
cdr3_aa: CATSGQNEKLFF
cdr3_nt: TGTGCCACTTCGGGACAGAATGAAAAACTGTTTTTT

v_call: TRBV18
j_call: TRBJ2-2
clone_size: -
d_call: -
cdr3_aa: CASSPRRDGELFF
cdr3_nt: TGTGCCAGCTCACCTCGGCGGGACGGGGAGCTGTTTTTT

v_call: TRBV5-4
j_call: TRBJ1-2
clone_size: -
d_call: TRBD1
cdr3_aa: CASSSFRDRGGYGYTF
cdr3_nt: TGTGCCAGCAGCTCCTTCCGGGACAGGGGAGGGTATGGCTACACCTTC

v_call: TRBV24-1
j_call: TRBJ2-1
clone_size: -
d_call: TRBD2
cdr3_aa: CATSGLGTSGYNEQFF
cdr3_nt: TGTGCCACCAGTGGGTTAGGGACTAGCGGATACAATGAGCAGTTCTTC

v_call: TRBV28
j_call: TRBJ2-3
clone_size: once
d_call: -
cdr3_aa: CASSLFFITDTQYF
cdr3_nt: TGTGCCAGCAGTTTATTCTTTATCACAGATACGCAGTATTTT

v_call: TRBV24-1
j_call: TRBJ2-1
clone_size: -
d_call: -
cdr3_aa: CATSVRGEQFF
cdr3_nt: TGTGCCACCAGTGTGCGAGGTGAGCAGTTCTTC

v_call: TRBV19
j_call: TRBJ2-3
clone_size: -
d_call: TRBD1
cdr3_aa: CASSQGAGVDTQYF
cdr3_nt: TGTGCCAGTAGTCAGGGGGCAGGGGTTGATACGCAGTATTTT

v_call: TRBV2
j_call: TRBJ2-1
clone_size: -
d_call: -
cdr3_aa: CASSERPGEQFF
cdr3_nt: TGTGCCAGCAGTGAAAGGCCGGGTGAGCAGTTCTTC

v_call: TRBV20-1
j_call: TRBJ1-4
clone_size: -
d_call: -
cdr3_aa: CSADRGEKLFF
cdr3_nt: TGCAGTGCCGATAGAGGCGAAAAACTGTTTTTT

v_call: TRBV24-1
j_call: TRBJ1-2
clone_size: -
d_call: TRBD1
cdr3_aa: CATSGGTVYGYTF
cdr3_nt: TGTGCCACCAGTGGGGGGACAGTCTATGGCTACACCTTC